The 24 T cell receptor beta chains given below trace back to one sample, sequenced in a study of cytomegalovirus exposure and HLA in healthy donors (dated by TCRdb to about 2017). The library was generated by the immunoSEQ multiplex PCR assay. For the multiplex PCR, a mixture combining 60 forward primers for TCR Vbeta segments and 13 reverse primers for TCR Jbeta segments was used. The clones in this table, taken by TCRdb from immuneACCESS, are in-frame only. Not every clone is retained; where verified, under half of the shortfall comes from an unresolved V gene, and the cause of the rest is unknown. In all, the sample holds some 160,000 clones, and roughly 84% of those were seen once. The top ten hold under 2% of the sample. The source material was PBMCs. Receptors originate from a woman between 18 and 29 years old in good health and CMV-seronegative.

The V gene is TRBV28, the J gene TRBJ1-2; unclear D gene. Trimming removed 3 bases at V and 3 bases at J, with 14 bases between. Germline lookup yields CDR1 MDHEN and CDR2 SYDVKM. CDR3 length: 15 amino acids. Here the CDR3 DNA reads TGTGCCAGCAGTTTTGTCGGGGAACACTACTATGGCTACACCTTC. Protein: CASSFVGEHYYGYTF.

V is TRBV6-1 and J is TRBJ2-5; 7 bases fit TRBD2. The end of the DNA fits TRBJ2-7 better, so the J call may be wrong. CDR3 size: 12 residues. Germline V gene sequence: CDR1 MNHNS, CDR2 SASEGT. The CDR3 loop is CASSERGYEQYF. CDR3 nucleotides: TGTGCCAGCAGTGAGCGGGGGTACGAGCAGTACTTC.

The chain links TRBV7-7 to TRBJ2-2, with D perhaps matching TRBD1 (5 bases). The V and J ends lost 5 bases and 8 bases respectively, with 12 bases between them. The CDR3 runs 13 residues. Germline values: CDR1 SSHAT, CDR2 FNYEAQ (reference sequence). The CDR3 sequence: CASSARVLGELFF. The CDR3 nucleotides are TGTGCCAGCAGCGCCAGGGTGTTGGGGGAGCTGTTTTTT.

The chain's CDR3 is CASSSSSAGANYGYTF. The CDR3, as DNA: TGCGCCAGCAGCTCGTCCTCGGCAGGGGCAAACTATGGCTACACCTTC. The V and J genes are TRBV5-1 and TRBJ1-2; possibly TRBD1 for D (6 bases). The V end lost 3 bases, the J end lost 2 bases, and 17 bases lay between the germline ends. CDR3 size: 16 residues. The V gene's germline CDR1 is SGHRS and CDR2 YFSETQ.

The table lists this clone with a count of one. This chain connects TRBV2 to TRBJ1-5; tentative D call: TRBD1 (6 bases). This CDR3 is built from 14 residues. Germline lookup yields CDR1 SNHLY and CDR2 FYNNEI. Trimming cost V 4 bases and J 0 bases, with 7 bases left between them. CDR3 in DNA: TGTGCCAGCAGTGGGGACATTAGCAATCAGCCCCAGCATTTT. Its translation: CASSGDISNQPQHF.

The CDR3 coding sequence is TGTGCCAGCAGCCCCTGGACAGGGACCGTCTCTGGGGCCAACGTCCTGACTTTC. This codes for CASSPWTGTVSGANVLTF. The chain carries TRBV5-6 and TRBJ2-6, with TRBD1 matching 8 bases. Germline V CDR1 and CDR2: SGHDT, YYEEEE. V lost 4 bases, J lost 0 bases, and 9 bases stayed unmatched. The length of the CDR3 is 18 residues.

This chain connects TRBV28 to TRBJ2-6; D may be TRBD1 (6 bases). The length of the CDR3 is 13 residues. V shed 6 bases and J shed 12 bases, with 15 bases lying between them. In germline, CDR1 is MDHEN, CDR2 SYDVKM. CDR3 DNA: TGTGCCAGCAGACAGGGTTCTGGACCCGTCCTGACTTTC. Amino acid sequence: CASRQGSGPVLTF.

This chain links TRBV20-1 with TRBJ1-3; no firm D call. With 3 bases removed from V and 4 bases from J, the gap between germline ends came to 4 bases. This CDR3 has 11 residues. Germline loops: CDR1 DFQATT, CDR2 SNEGSKA (reference sequence). The CDR3 nucleotides read TGCAGTGCTAGTCTCGGAAACACCATATATTTT. It translates to CSASLGNTIYF.

The gene calls are TRBV4-2 and TRBJ2-7; the match to TRBD2 covers 10 bases. The CDR3 is made up of 14 amino acids. Trimming removed 1 base from V and 8 bases from J; junction bases left unmatched: 5. The germline CDR1 and CDR2 sequences are LGHNA and YNFKEQ. The chain's CDR3 is CASSQGASGGQQYF. CDR3 nucleotides: TGTGCCAGCAGCCAAGGTGCTAGCGGGGGCCAGCAGTACTTC.

The chain uses TRBV30 and TRBJ2-3; 7 bases map to TRBD1. This CDR3 has 15 amino acids. The V and J ends lost 1 base and 1 base, in that order; junction bases with no gene match: 5. Germline-derived CDR1 and CDR2 are GTSNPN and SVGIG (reference sequence). CDR3 DNA sequence: TGTGCCTGGAGTGGCCGACAGGGAGGCACAGATACGCAGTATTTT. This sequence encodes CAWSGRQGGTDTQYF.

V gene TRBV30 combines with J gene TRBJ1-6, with 7 bases aligning to TRBD1. The germline V gene encodes CDR1 GTSNPN and CDR2 SVGIG (reference sequence). The CDR3 covers 13 residues. With 4 bases clipped from V and 6 bases from J, the junction kept 3 bases outside the gene matches. CDR3 coding DNA: TGTGCCTGGACGGGACAGCGTAATTCACCCCTCCACTTT. Translation gives CAWTGQRNSPLHF.

The J gene is TRBJ2-7, the V gene TRBV27; the match to TRBD1 covers 7 bases. The CDR3 loop spans 12 amino acids. The germline CDR1 and CDR2 sequences are MNHEY and SMNVEV (reference sequence). V was pared by 8 bases and J by 1 base, with 2 bases of the junction left unmatched. The CDR3 region is CASGTVSYEQYF. The CDR3 bases are TGTGCCAGCGGGACAGTATCCTACGAGCAGTACTTC.

The gene calls are TRBV28 and TRBJ1-6, with 7 positions matching TRBD1. The CDR3 totals 15 residues. Unmatched junction bases numbered 11, after V lost 5 bases and J lost 10 bases. Germline V CDR1 and CDR2: MDHEN, SYDVKM. CDR3 sequence reads: CASSLQQGPVSPLHF. For the CDR3, the DNA is TGTGCCAGCAGTCTACAACAGGGGCCAGTGTCACCCCTCCACTTT. The whole variable domain, filled in from reference TRBV28 and TRBJ1-6, reads DVKVTQSSRYLVKRTGEKVFLECVQDMDHENMFWYRQDPGLGLRLIYFSYDVKMKEKGDIPEGYSVSREKKERFSLILESASTNQTSMYLCASSLQQGPVSPLHFGNGTRLTVT.

The genes are TRBV5-1 and TRBJ1-6, with D possibly TRBD1 on 5 matching bases. Between the trimmed V and J ends, which lost 0 bases and 7 bases, there was a span of 11 bases. This CDR3 spans 15 amino acids. Germline assignment: CDR1 SGHRS and CDR2 YFSETQ. CDR3 nucleotide sequence: TGCGCCAGCAGCTTGGAGCCGGGGGTGAATTCACCCCTCCACTTT. Residues: CASSLEPGVNSPLHF.

Of note for this clone: The junction departs from the called germline gene at one end, perhaps through a read error. The chain recombines TRBV7-9 with TRBJ1-4, with 9 bases aligning to TRBD1. This CDR3 is 15 amino acids long. Germline CDR1 reads SEHNR; CDR2 reads FQNEAQ (reference sequence). CDR3 amino acids: CSSSFGDRESEKLFF. The CDR3 DNA is TGTTCCAGCAGCTTCGGGGACAGGGAGAGCGAAAAACTGTTTTTT.

The chain uses TRBV14 and TRBJ1-1; D unresolved. Germline loops: CDR1 SGHDN, CDR2 FVKESK. V dropped 4 bases and J dropped 2 bases, with 5 bases sitting between them. The CDR3 has 12 residues. The DNA of the CDR3 is TGTGCCAGCAGCCGGAGAAACACTGAAGCTTTCTTT. Protein: CASSRRNTEAFF.

The chain uses TRBV6-1 and TRBJ2-7; the match to TRBD1 covers 10 bases. The CDR3 has 17 amino acids. V trimming: 4 bases; J trimming: 6 bases; junction bases outside the gene matches: 15. Germline CDR1 MNHNS, CDR2 SASEGT. The CDR3 is CASSVSGTGALPSEQYF. The CDR3 DNA is TGTGCCAGCAGTGTTTCCGGGACAGGGGCCCTACCCTCCGAGCAGTACTTC.

The chain joins TRBV5-4 to TRBJ1-4, with 8 bases that match TRBD1. Per germline, CDR1 SGHNT and CDR2 YYREEE (reference sequence). The CDR3 is 17 residues long. After removal of 5 bases from V and 4 bases from J, the junction contained 13 bases not matched to a gene. CDR3 sequence reads: CASSSDRGYSGNEKLFF. CDR3 nucleotides: TGTGCCAGCAGTAGTGACAGGGGTTATTCTGGTAATGAAAAACTGTTTTTT.

This clone was detected a few times. The chain combines TRBV19 with TRBJ2-7; the D gene is possibly TRBD2 (6 bases). Germline V gives CDR1 LNHDA, CDR2 SQIVND (reference sequence). V lost 3 bases and J lost 2, with 14 bases in between. The CDR3 loop spans 15 amino acids. This chain's CDR3 is CASSMAGTLAYEQYF. CDR3 DNA sequence: TGTGCCAGTAGTATGGCCGGGACTCTAGCCTACGAGCAGTACTTC.

On this clone: One end of the junction does not line up with germline, which may come from a read error. The chain is built from TRBV27 and TRBJ1-2; possibly TRBD1 for D (5 bases). The CDR3 length is 15 residues. CDR1 MNHEY and CDR2 SMNVEV come from the germline V gene (reference sequence). CDR3 region: CASRLTAPLGYSYTF. CDR3 nucleotide sequence: TGTGCCAGCAGATTGACAGCCCCTCTGGGCTATAGCTACACCTTC.

The chain couples TRBV28 to TRBJ2-7; perhaps TRBD1 as D (8 bases). V was shortened by 5 bases and J by 5 bases, with 19 bases between the two germline ends. Per the germline V gene, CDR1 is MDHEN and CDR2 is SYDVKM. The CDR3 consists of 15 residues. CDR3 amino acids: CASSPGGQGAHEQYF. The CDR3 nucleotides read TGTGCCAGCAGTCCGGGAGGACAGGGTGCCCACGAGCAGTACTTC.

This sequence joins TRBV2 and TRBJ2-5, with 10 positions matching TRBD2. The CDR3 is 15 amino acids. In germline, CDR1 is SNHLY, CDR2 FYNNEI. J was trimmed by 5 bases and V by 4 bases; bases with no gene match: 7. The CDR3 sequence is CASSAGNSGGETQYF. The CDR3 DNA reads TGTGCCAGCAGTGCAGGAAATAGCGGGGGGGAGACCCAGTACTTC.

About this clone: Other DNA variants within this sample encode the same CDR3. This rearrangement joins TRBV27 to TRBJ1-1; 7 nucleotides match TRBD1. This CDR3 contains 12 residues. Germline V gene lookup returns CDR1 MNHEY and CDR2 SMNVEV (reference sequence). After removal of 5 bases from V and 8 bases from J, the junction contained 5 bases not matched to a gene. CDR3 coding DNA: TGTGCCAGCAGTCCGTTGACAGGGGAAGCTTTCTTT. As protein: CASSPLTGEAFF.

V is TRBV10-3 and J is TRBJ2-1; 10 bases are shared with TRBD2. V trimming: 2 bases; J trimming: 0 bases; junction bases outside the gene matches: 10. This CDR3 is built from 19 residues. Germline values: CDR1 ENHRY, CDR2 SYGVKD. CDR3 nucleotides: TGTGCCATCAGTGAGGTTAGCGGGGGGTCGCCCGTCTCCTACAATGAGCAGTTCTTC. This translates into CAISEVSGGSPVSYNEQFF.